A selection of T cell receptor beta chains follows, all from one sample in a study of identical twins. Using its own MiXCR run on the 5' RACE reads, TCRdb lists one record per CDR3 protein. Of about 470,000 distinct CDR3 sequences detected, approximately 24% appear once; the ten largest clones hold roughly 3%. The sample was also reused in another study, on T cells expressing NK-cell markers.

Sequenced input: CD4+ T cells sorted from blood. The source is a woman younger than 35 in good health. CDR3s include the opening cysteine and the closing phenylalanine or tryptophan. Each record gives: V gene, clone size, J gene, D gene, CDR3 length, CDR3 DNA, CDR3 protein. A D gene is named only where the DNA matches it firmly. Size tells how often a clone was seen (once, few, many) or the class of an expanded clone, and some rows leave it out.

>TRBV12-3/TRBV12-4|few|TRBJ2-1|NA|15
TGTGCCAGCAGTCTGAGAATAGCGTCATACAATGAGCAGTTCTTC
CASSLRIASYNEQFF
>TRBV3-1|NA|TRBJ2-3|NA|13
TGTGCCAGCAGCCGGGACAACACAGATACGCAGTATTTT
CASSRDNTDTQYF
>TRBV7-9|NA|TRBJ2-3|TRBD2|14
TGTGCCAGCAGTTTCAGCGGGGTCGAAGATACGCAGTATTTT
CASSFSGVEDTQYF
>TRBV6-1|NA|TRBJ2-1|TRBD2|15
TGTGCCAGCAGGAGGGAAGCGGGGGTGGTAAATGAGCAGTTCTTC
CASRREAGVVNEQFF
>TRBV20-1|few|TRBJ1-1|NA|13
TGCAGTGCTAACGGGAAACAGAACACTGAAGCTTTCTTT
CSANGKQNTEAFF
>TRBV5-1|NA|TRBJ2-1|TRBD2|14
TGCGCCAGCAGCTTAGGAGTACTAGCGGATGAGCAGTTCTTC
CASSLGVLADEQFF
>TRBV12-3/TRBV12-4|many|TRBJ2-3|NA|12
TGTGCCAGCAGCCCCACCAGAGATACGCAGTATTTT
CASSPTRDTQYF
>TRBV20-1|few|TRBJ2-3|TRBD2|13
TGCAGTGCTAGCGGGGGGGCCACAGATACGCAGTATTTT
CSASGGATDTQYF
>TRBV12-3/TRBV12-4|NA|TRBJ1-1|NA|12
TGTGCCAGCAGTTACGAGGAGGCTGGTGCTTTCTTT
CASSYEEAGAFF
>TRBV7-9|NA|TRBJ1-3|NA|13
TGTGCCAGCAGCTTCACCTCTGGAAACACCATATATTTT
CASSFTSGNTIYF
>TRBV10-2|NA|TRBJ1-2|NA|12
TGCGCCAGCAGTGAGGAGGCCTATGGCTACACCTTC
CASSEEAYGYTF
>TRBV5-1|few|TRBJ2-3|TRBD2|16
TGCGCCAGCAGCTTGGGAGCGGGAGGGCCTTCAGATACGCAGTATTTT
CASSLGAGGPSDTQYF
>TRBV10-3|few|TRBJ2-2|TRBD2|14
TGTGCCATCTCGGGACTAGCGTTCGGCGGGGAGCTGTTTTTT
CAISGLAFGGELFF
>TRBV4-2|NA|TRBJ2-2|TRBD2|17
TGTGCCAGCAGCCGGCCCGGGACTAGCGGGAGCACCGGGGAGCTGTTTTTT
CASSRPGTSGSTGELFF
>TRBV5-1|NA|TRBJ1-1|NA|14
TGCGCCAGCAGCTTGGTGGACCTGAACACTGAAGCTTTCTTT
CASSLVDLNTEAFF
>TRBV6-1|few|TRBJ2-6|TRBD2|15
TGTGCCAGCACCCGCGGGGGGTCTGGGGCCAACGTCCTGACTTTC
CASTRGGSGANVLTF
>TRBV20-1|NA|TRBJ2-3|NA|13
TGCAGTGCTAGCTCCTATGAGAAAGATACGCAGTATTTT
CSASSYEKDTQYF
>TRBV6-1|few|TRBJ2-2|TRBD1|15
TGTGCCAGCAGCCGGACAGGGCCGGGCACCGGGGAGCTGTTTTTT
CASSRTGPGTGELFF
>TRBV10-2|NA|TRBJ1-5|NA|12
TGCGCCAGCAGCCCCAGGAGTCAGCCCCAGCATTTT
CASSPRSQPQHF
>TRBV7-2|NA|TRBJ1-2|NA|14
TGTGCCAGCCTCTTCGGGGGCTACACCTATGGCTACACCTTC
CASLFGGYTYGYTF
>TRBV5-1|NA|TRBJ1-1|TRBD1|16
TGCGCCAGCAGCTTGCACGGGGACAGGTGGAACACTGAAGCTTTCTTT
CASSLHGDRWNTEAFF
>TRBV7-9|few|TRBJ2-7|TRBD1|17
TGTGCCAGCAGCTATAACAAGATGACAGGGAGCTCCTACGAGCAGTACTTC
CASSYNKMTGSSYEQYF
>TRBV5-1|few|TRBJ2-7|NA|15
TGCGCCAGCAGTCCGACCTCTAGAGAGACCTACGAGCAGTACTTC
CASSPTSRETYEQYF
>TRBV7-2|NA|TRBJ2-2|NA|15
TGTGCCAGCAGCAAAGGGGGGTGGAACACCGGGGAGCTGTTTTTT
CASSKGGWNTGELFF
>TRBV10-3|NA|TRBJ1-1|NA|14
TGTGCCATCAGTGAAGTTGGGGAGGTTACTGAAGCTTTCTTT
CAISEVGEVTEAFF
>TRBV6-5|NA|TRBJ2-7|TRBD2|16
TGTGCCAGCAGTTTAAGCAGCGGGGGGTCGAGTTACGAGCAGTACTTC
CASSLSSGGSSYEQYF
>TRBV12-3/TRBV12-4|many|TRBJ1-3|NA|16
TGTGCCAGCAGTTTAGATACGGGCCTGCAGGGAAACACCATATATTTT
CASSLDTGLQGNTIYF
>TRBV15|NA|TRBJ2-1|TRBD2|17
TGTGCCACCAGCAGGGGTTCAAGCGGGGGGGTTGGTAATGAGCAGTTCTTC
CATSRGSSGGVGNEQFF
>TRBV20-1|NA|TRBJ2-5|NA|12
TGCAGTGCTAGTGGCAGGGCGGAGACCCAGTACTTC
CSASGRAETQYF
>TRBV12-3/TRBV12-4|many|TRBJ2-1|NA|14
TGTGCCAGCAGTTTACAGGGGTCTTACAATGAGCAGTTCTTC
CASSLQGSYNEQFF
>TRBV2|NA|TRBJ2-7|NA|13
TGTGCCAGCAACTCCCCCGGGGAATACGAGCAGTACTTC
CASNSPGEYEQYF
>TRBV3-1|NA|TRBJ1-1|NA|14
TGTGCCAGCAGCCGATCCGAGGGGACCCACGGAGCTTTCTTT
CASSRSEGTHGAFF
>TRBV5-4|NA|TRBJ2-5|NA|13
TGTGCCAGCAGCCAGCCGGGGGCAGAGACCCAGTACTTC
CASSQPGAETQYF
>TRBV9|NA|TRBJ1-1|NA|14
TGTGCCAGCAGCGGGCTAAATAATAAGGGCGAAGCTTTCTTT
CASSGLNNKGEAFF
>TRBV5-1|NA|TRBJ2-7|TRBD2|15
TGCGCCAGCAGCCCGACTAGCGGGAGATCCTACGAGCAGTACTTC
CASSPTSGRSYEQYF
>TRBV10-2|NA|TRBJ2-1|NA|14
TGCGCCAGCAGTGAGTCAGCGACTGTCAATGAGCAGTTCTTC
CASSESATVNEQFF
>TRBV5-1|NA|TRBJ1-1|NA|14
TGCGCCAGCAGCCCACCGGGGGGGCATAATGAAGCTTTCTTT
CASSPPGGHNEAFF
>TRBV5-1|many|TRBJ2-3|NA|14
TGCGCCAGCAGCCCCCAGGATAGCGGAGATACGCAGTATTTT
CASSPQDSGDTQYF
>TRBV5-1|few|TRBJ2-1|TRBD2|13
TGCGCCAGCACCGTAGGGACTAGCGGAGAGCAGTTCTTC
CASTVGTSGEQFF
>TRBV6-2/TRBV6-3|NA|TRBJ2-2|NA|17
TGTGCCAGCAGTTACTCTAGCGAGGGGACGAACACCGGGGAGCTGTTTTTT
CASSYSSEGTNTGELFF
>TRBV20-1|NA|TRBJ1-1|NA|14
TGCAGTGCTACCAGATGGGCCAGGGAAGATGAAGCTTTCTTT
CSATRWAREDEAFF
>TRBV27|NA|TRBJ2-2|NA|16
TGTGCCAGCAGTTTATCAGGACAGATTAACACCGGGGAGCTGTTTTTT
CASSLSGQINTGELFF
>TRBV29-1|NA|TRBJ1-1|NA|12
TGCAGCGTTGTACCGGTTGTCACTGAAGCTTTCTTT
CSVVPVVTEAFF
>TRBV30|NA|TRBJ2-1|NA|14
TGTGCCTGGAGAAGAATCGGGGCGACGGGAGAGCAGTTCTTC
CAWRRIGATGEQFF
>TRBV12-5|NA|TRBJ2-3|TRBD2|17
TGTGCTAGTGGTTTGAGGCCGAAGCGGGAGCTCTCAGATACGCAGTATTTT
CASGLRPKRELSDTQYF